This TCR beta chain was documented in a study of shared clonotypes between healthy human individuals. Here immunoSEQ multiplex PCR was the method, and the copy in TCRdb shows in-frame clones only, minus some. This table holds about 1.5 million clones, 95% to 99% found once. CDR1 is SGHDT, CDR2 YYEEEE, per germline. The CDR3 covers 13 residues. V lost 4 bases and J lost 7; bases outside the gene matches: 6. J is TRBJ1-2 and V is TRBV5-6; 8 bases are shared with TRBD1. The receptor comes from a man younger than 45 in good health. The sample comprised naive CD4+ T cells sorted from blood. The subset: CD45RA+ positively selected. As DNA, the CDR3 is TGTGCCAGCAGCCCGACAGGGGTGATTGGCTACACCTTC. Protein: CASSPTGVIGYTF.